This T cell receptor beta chain was observed in a study of OX40 agonist ivuxolimab in advanced cancers. Background on the study: Three individuals attained partial responses, comprising one hepatocellular carcinoma case and two cutaneous melanoma cases. General study results and limits: In general, CD8+ T cells held more expanded clones than CD4+ did, on average. Clonal expansion by week 6 occurred in CD4+ and CD8+ blood T cells (at 0.1 to 3.0 mg/kg).

Measured with immunoSEQ multiplex PCR; TCRdb has only the in-frame clones, and not every one. The data contain about 90,000 clones, more than 80% of them seen just once; the ten biggest clones take up roughly 8.9%. As regards this clone: Its matching antigen is unknown.

The CDR3 covers 15 residues. The germline gives CDR1 GTSNPN, CDR2 SVGIG (reference sequence). V lost 4 bases and J 4 bases, leaving 19 bases between the germline ends. A history of autoimmune disease or systemic immunosuppression excluded patients. This sample comprised CD4+ or CD8+ T cells sorted from blood, obtained in a trial of the OX40 agonist ivuxolimab. The sequence was obtained from an adult with an advanced solid tumor such as melanoma, head and neck, liver or kidney cancer. This chain joins TRBV30 and TRBJ1-2, with D maybe TRBD1 (5 bases). The CDR3 protein is CAWIRRNEGPYGYTF. The CDR3 bases are TGTGCCTGGATAAGGAGGAATGAGGGACCCTATGGCTACACCTTC.